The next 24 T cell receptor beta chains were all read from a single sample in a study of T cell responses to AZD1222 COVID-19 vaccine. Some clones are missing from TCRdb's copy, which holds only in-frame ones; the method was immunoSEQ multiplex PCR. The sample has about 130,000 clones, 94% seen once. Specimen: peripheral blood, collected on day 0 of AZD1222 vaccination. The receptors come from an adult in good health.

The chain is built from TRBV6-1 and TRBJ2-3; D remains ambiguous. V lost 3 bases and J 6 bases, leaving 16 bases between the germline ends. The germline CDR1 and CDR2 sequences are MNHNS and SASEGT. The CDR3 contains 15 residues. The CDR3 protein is CASSEADLTWDTQYF. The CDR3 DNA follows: TGTGCCAGCAGTGAGGCAGACCTTACCTGGGATACGCAGTATTTT.

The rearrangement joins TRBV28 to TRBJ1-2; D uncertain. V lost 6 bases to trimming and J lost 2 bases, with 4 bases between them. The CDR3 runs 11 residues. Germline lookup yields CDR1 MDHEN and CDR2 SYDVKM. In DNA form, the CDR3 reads TGTGCCAGCAGCCCCAACTATGGCTACACCTTC. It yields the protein CASSPNYGYTF.

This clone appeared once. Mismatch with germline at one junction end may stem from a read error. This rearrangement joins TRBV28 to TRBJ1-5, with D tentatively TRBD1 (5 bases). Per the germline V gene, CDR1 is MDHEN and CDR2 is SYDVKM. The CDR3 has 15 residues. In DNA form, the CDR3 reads TGTGCCAGCAGACCCCCAGGTCAGGGCAATGAGCCCCAGCATTTT. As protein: CASRPPGQGNEPQHF. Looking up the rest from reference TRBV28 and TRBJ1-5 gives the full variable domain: DVKVTQSSRYLVKRTGEKVFLECVQDMDHENMFWYRQDPGLGLRLIYFSYDVKMKEKGDIPEGYSVSREKKERFSLILESASTNQTSMYLCASRPPGQGNEPQHFGDGTRLSIL.

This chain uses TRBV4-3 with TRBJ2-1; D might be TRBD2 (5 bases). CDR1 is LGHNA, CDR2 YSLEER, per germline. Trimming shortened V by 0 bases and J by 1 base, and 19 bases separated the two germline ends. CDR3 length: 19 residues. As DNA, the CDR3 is TGCGCCAGCAGCCAAGAGCCCCTCCGGGGAGCGAATTCCTACAATGAGCAGTTCTTC. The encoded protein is CASSQEPLRGANSYNEQFF.

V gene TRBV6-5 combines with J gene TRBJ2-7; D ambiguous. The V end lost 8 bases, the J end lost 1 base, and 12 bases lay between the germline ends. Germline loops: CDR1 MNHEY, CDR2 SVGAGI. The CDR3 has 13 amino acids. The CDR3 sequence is CASDTDPSYEQYF. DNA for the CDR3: TGTGCCAGCGATACAGATCCATCCTACGAGCAGTACTTC.

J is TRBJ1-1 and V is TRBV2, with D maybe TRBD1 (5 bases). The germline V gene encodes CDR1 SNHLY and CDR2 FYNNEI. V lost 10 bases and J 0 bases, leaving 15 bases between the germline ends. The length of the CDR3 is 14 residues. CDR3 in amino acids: CATAHQGMNTEAFF. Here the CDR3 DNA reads TGTGCCACCGCTCACCAGGGCATGAACACTGAAGCTTTCTTT.

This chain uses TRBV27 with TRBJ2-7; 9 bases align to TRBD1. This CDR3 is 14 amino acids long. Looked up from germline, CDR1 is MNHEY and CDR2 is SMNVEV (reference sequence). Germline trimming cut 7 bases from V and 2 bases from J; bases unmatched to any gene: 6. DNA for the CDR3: TGTGCCAGCACCGGGACAGGGTTCCCCTACGAGCAGTACTTC. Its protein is CASTGTGFPYEQYF.

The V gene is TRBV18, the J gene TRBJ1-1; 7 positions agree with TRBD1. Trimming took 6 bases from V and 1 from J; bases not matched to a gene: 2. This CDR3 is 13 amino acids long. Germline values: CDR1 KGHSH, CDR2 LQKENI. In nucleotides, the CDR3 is TGTGCCAGCTCGCGGGACAGGAACACTGAAGCTTTCTTT. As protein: CASSRDRNTEAFF.

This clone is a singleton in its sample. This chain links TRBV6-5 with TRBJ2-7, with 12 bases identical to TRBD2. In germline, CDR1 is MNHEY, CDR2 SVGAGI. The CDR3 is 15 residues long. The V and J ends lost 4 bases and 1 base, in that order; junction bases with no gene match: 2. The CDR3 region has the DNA TGTGCCAGCAGTTTTGGGACTAGCGGGTCCTACGAGCAGTACTTC. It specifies CASSFGTSGSYEQYF.

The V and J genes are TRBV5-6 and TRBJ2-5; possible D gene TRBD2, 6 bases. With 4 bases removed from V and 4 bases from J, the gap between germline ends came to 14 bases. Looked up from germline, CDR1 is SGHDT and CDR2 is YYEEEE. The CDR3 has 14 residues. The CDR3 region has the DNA TGTGCCAGCAGCCCTTATGGGGGGATAGAGACCCAGTACTTC. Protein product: CASSPYGGIETQYF.

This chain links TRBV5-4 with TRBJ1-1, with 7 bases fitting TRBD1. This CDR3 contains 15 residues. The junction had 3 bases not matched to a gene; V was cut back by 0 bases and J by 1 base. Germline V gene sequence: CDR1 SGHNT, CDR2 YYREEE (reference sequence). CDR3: CASSLGQGWNTEAFF. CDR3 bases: TGTGCCAGCAGCTTGGGACAGGGATGGAACACTGAAGCTTTCTTT.

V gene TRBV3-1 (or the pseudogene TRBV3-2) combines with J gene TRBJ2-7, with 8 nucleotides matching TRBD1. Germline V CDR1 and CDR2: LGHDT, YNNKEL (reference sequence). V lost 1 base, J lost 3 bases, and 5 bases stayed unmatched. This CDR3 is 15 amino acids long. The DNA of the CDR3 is TGTGCCAGCAGCCAAGGGACAGGGAATATCTACGAGCAGTACTTC. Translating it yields CASSQGTGNIYEQYF.

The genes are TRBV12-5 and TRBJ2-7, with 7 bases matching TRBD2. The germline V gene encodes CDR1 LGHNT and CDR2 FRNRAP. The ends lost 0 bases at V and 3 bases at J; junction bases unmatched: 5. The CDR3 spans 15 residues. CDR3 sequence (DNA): TGTGCTAGTGGTTTGGTCCCCCGGGACTACTACGAGCAGTACTTC. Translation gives CASGLVPRDYYEQYF. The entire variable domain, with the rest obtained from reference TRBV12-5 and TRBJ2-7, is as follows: DARVTQTPRHKVTEMGQEVTMRCQPILGHNTVFWYRQTMMQGLELLAYFRNRAPLDDSGMPKDRFSAEMPDATLATLKIQPSEPRDSAVYFCASGLVPRDYYEQYFGPGTRLTVT.

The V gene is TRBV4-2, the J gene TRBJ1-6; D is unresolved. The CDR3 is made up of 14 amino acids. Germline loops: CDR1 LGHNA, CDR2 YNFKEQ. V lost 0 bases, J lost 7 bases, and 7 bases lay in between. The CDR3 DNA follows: TGTGCCAGCAGCCAAGATTCGGAAAATTCACCCCTCCACTTT. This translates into CASSQDSENSPLHF.

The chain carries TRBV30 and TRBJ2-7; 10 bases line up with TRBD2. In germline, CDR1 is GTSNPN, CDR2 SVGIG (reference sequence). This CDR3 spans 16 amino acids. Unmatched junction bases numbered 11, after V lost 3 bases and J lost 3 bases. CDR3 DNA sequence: TGTGCCTGGAGCAGACTAGCGGGCAGGGTTGACTACGAGCAGTACTTC. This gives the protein CAWSRLAGRVDYEQYF.

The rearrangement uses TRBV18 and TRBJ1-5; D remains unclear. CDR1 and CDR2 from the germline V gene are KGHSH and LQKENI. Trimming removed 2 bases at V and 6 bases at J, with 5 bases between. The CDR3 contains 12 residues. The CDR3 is CASSPYGQPQHF. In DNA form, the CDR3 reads TGTGCCAGCTCACCATACGGTCAGCCCCAGCATTTT.

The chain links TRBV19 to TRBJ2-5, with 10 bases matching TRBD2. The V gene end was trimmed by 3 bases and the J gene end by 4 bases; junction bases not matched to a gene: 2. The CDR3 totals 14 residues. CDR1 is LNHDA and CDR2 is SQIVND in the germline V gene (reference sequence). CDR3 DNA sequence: TGTGCCAGTAGTATCCGGACTAGCGGAGAGACCCAGTACTTC. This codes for CASSIRTSGETQYF.

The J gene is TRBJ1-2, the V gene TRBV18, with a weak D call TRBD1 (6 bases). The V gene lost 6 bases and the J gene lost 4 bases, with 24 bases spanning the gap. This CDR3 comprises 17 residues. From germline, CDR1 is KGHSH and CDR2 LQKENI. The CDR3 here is CASSPGVQVQAGYGYTF. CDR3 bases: TGTGCCAGCTCCCCAGGGGTCCAGGTCCAGGCCGGCTATGGCTACACCTTC.

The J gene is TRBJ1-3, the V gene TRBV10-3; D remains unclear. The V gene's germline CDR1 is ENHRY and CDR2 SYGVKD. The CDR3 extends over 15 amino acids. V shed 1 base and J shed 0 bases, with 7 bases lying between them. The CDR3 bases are TGTGCCATCAGTGAGTGGGAGAGCTCTGGAAACACCATATATTTT. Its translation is CAISEWESSGNTIYF.

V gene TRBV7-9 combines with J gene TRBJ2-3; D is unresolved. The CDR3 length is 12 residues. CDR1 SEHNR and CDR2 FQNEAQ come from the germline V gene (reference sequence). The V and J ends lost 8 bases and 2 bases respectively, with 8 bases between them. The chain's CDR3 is CASARITDTQYF. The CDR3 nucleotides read TGTGCCAGCGCGAGGATCACAGATACGCAGTATTTT.

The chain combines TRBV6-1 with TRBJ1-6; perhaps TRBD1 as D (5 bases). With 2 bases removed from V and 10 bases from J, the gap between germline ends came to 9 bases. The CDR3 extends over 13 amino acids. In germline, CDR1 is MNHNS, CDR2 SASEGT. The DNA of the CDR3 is TGTGCCAGCAGTGAAAGGGGTCGATCACCCCTCCACTTT. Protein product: CASSERGRSPLHF.

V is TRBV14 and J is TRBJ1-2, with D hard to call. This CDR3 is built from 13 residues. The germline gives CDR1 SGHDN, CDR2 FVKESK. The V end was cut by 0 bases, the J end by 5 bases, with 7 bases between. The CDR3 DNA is TGTGCCAGCAGCCAAGATCTACGGTATGGCTACACCTTC. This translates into CASSQDLRYGYTF.

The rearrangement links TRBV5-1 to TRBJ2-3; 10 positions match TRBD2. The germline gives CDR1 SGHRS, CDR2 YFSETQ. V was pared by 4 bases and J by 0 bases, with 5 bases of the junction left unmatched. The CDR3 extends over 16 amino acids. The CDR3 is CASSPGLASSTDTQYF. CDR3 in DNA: TGCGCCAGCAGCCCGGGACTAGCGTCTAGCACAGATACGCAGTATTTT.

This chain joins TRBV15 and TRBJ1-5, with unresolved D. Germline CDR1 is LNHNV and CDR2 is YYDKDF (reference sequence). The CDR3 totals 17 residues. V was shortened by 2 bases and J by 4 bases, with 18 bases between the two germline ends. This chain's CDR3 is CATSRPPSGNRNQPQHF. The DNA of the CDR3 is TGTGCCACCAGCAGACCCCCTTCGGGGAATAGGAATCAGCCCCAGCATTTT.